Listed below are T cell receptor beta chains from one sample, sequenced in a study of blood T cell repertoires in COVID-19. The repertoire was sequenced with immunoSEQ multiplex PCR; TCRdb's copy has only in-frame clones and lacks some. The repertoire consists of approximately 300,000 clones, with 86% occurring once and the leading ten covering around 2.4%. Sequenced input: PBMCs or T cells enriched from blood (not recorded which). Source of these receptors: a young woman who had recovered from COVID-19. The conserved cysteine and the conserved F or W are not part of the CDR3 here. The order of the fields is V gene, D gene, clone size, CDR3 protein. The D gene is left open where the match is weak. Size tells how often a clone was seen (once, few, many) or the class of an expanded clone, and some rows leave it out.

V gene: TRBV7-3; D gene: TRBD2; clone size: -; CDR3 protein: ASSISSGPPYNEQF
V gene: TRBV25-1; D gene: -; clone size: once; CDR3 protein: ASSEYFIGAADTIY
V gene: TRBV11-2; D gene: -; clone size: -; CDR3 protein: ASSLNGAAVEKLF
V gene: TRBV27; D gene: TRBD1; clone size: -; CDR3 protein: ASSAGQGFYGYT
V gene: TRBV30; D gene: -; clone size: -; CDR3 protein: AWSGAEAF
V gene: TRBV18; D gene: TRBD1; clone size: -; CDR3 protein: ASSTPTGPNTEAF
V gene: TRBV5-1; D gene: TRBD1; clone size: -; CDR3 protein: ASSLEGGTGHGYT
V gene: TRBV5-1; D gene: -; clone size: once; CDR3 protein: ASSPDSAGTDTQY
V gene: TRBV11-3; D gene: -; clone size: -; CDR3 protein: ASSSRQETDGYT
V gene: TRBV9; D gene: -; clone size: -; CDR3 protein: ASSGRVDNTEAF
V gene: TRBV2; D gene: TRBD1; clone size: -; CDR3 protein: ASSGDRPYGYT
V gene: TRBV4-1; D gene: TRBD1; clone size: -; CDR3 protein: ASSHAGGGGNQPQH
V gene: TRBV11-3; D gene: TRBD1; clone size: -; CDR3 protein: ASSLQQGAYEKLF
V gene: TRBV29-1; D gene: -; clone size: -; CDR3 protein: SVEEWAQGSDGYT
V gene: TRBV5-4; D gene: -; clone size: -; CDR3 protein: ASRKAGDAQYEQY